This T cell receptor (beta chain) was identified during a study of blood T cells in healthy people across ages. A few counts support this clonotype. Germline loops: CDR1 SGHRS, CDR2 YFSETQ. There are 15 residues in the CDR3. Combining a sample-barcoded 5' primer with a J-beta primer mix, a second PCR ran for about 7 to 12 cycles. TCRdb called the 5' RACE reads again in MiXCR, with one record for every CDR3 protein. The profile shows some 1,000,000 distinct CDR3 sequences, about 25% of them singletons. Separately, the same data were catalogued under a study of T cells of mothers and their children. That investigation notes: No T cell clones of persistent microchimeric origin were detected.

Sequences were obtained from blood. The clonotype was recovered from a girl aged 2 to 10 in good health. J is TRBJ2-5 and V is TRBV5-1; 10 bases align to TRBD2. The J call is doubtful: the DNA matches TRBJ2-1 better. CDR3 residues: CASSSTSGVFHEQFF. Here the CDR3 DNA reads TGCGCCAGCAGCAGCACTAGCGGGGTGTTCCATGAGCAGTTCTTC.